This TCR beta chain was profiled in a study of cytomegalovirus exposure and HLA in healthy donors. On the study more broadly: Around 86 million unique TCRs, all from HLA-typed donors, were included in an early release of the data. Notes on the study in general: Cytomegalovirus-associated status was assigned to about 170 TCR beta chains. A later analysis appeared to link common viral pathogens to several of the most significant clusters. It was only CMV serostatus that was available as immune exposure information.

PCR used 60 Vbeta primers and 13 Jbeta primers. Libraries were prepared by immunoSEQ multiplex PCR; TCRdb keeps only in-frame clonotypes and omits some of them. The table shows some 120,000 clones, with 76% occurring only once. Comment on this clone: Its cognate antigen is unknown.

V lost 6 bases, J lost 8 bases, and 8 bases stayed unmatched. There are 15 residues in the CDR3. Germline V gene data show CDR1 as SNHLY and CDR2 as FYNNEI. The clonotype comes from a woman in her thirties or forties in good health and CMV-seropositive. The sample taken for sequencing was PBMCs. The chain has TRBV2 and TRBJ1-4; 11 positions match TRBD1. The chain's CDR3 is CASSLGQGGGEKLFF. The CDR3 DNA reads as TGTGCCAGCAGCCTGGGACAGGGGGGAGGGGAAAAACTGTTTTTT.